This T cell receptor (beta chain) was retrieved from a study of cytomegalovirus exposure and HLA in healthy donors. General study points: Other equally common chains were less clonally expanded than HLA-associated TCR beta chains, a later analysis showed.

Trimming cost V 6 bases and J 0 bases, with 9 bases left between them. The CDR3 has 14 amino acids. Germline-derived CDR1 and CDR2 are LNHDA and SQIVND (reference sequence). To note about this clone: The antigen is unknown.

Amplification used 60 Vbeta primers and 13 Jbeta primers. The assay was immunoSEQ multiplex PCR, and TCRdb's table has in-frame clones only and misses some. The data contain around 25,000 clones, more than 75% of them singletons. The material sequenced was PBMCs. The genes are TRBV19 and TRBJ2-1; a possible D gene is TRBD2 (6 bases). The source of this sequence is a male donor in good health and CMV-seronegative. The CDR3 sequence: CASRGGSSYNEQFF. The CDR3 DNA reads as TGTGCCAGTAGGGGGGGAAGCTCCTACAATGAGCAGTTCTTC. The entire variable domain, with the rest obtained from reference TRBV19 and TRBJ2-1, is as follows: DGGITQSPKYLFRKEGQNVTLSCEQNLNHDAMYWYRQDPGQGLRLIYYSQIVNDFQKGDIAEGYSVSREKKESFPLTVTSAQKNPTAFYLCASRGGSSYNEQFFGPGTRLTVL.